The T cell receptor beta chain under discussion was sequenced for a study of Tregs in tolerant kidney transplant recipients. General study findings and limits: Some patients' samples used different primers over time, so nucleotide sequences weren't comparable. Antigen-driven expansion was suggested because donor-specific Tregs expanded more than all Tregs in tolerant patients.

FACS sorting followed an approximately 6-day coculture of CFSE-labeled recipient PBMCs with irradiated graft donor PBMCs. Measured with immunoSEQ multiplex PCR; TCRdb has only the in-frame clones, and not every one. Seen in this sample are about 3,000 clones; the ten most common clones hold 7.9%. In terms of frequency, this clone is medium-sized. Its antigen is unknown. The CDR3 is cut off 3 residues early in the read; its end comes from the germline J gene. Germline V gene lookup returns CDR1 DFQATT and CDR2 SNEGSKA (reference sequence). The CDR3 loop spans 16 amino acids. The trim removed 2 bases at V and 6 bases at J, leaving 13 bases unmatched.

Sequencing was performed on CD8+ T cells from blood cultured with allogeneic cells, taken before the transplant. This clonotype was sampled from a human patient who received a combined kidney and bone marrow transplant. This rearrangement joins TRBV20-1 to TRBJ2-7, with TRBD2 identical over 10 bases. CDR3 amino acids: CSARPFGWLAGAEQYF. The DNA read from the CDR3 is TGCAGTGCTAGACCCTTCGGCTGGCTAGCGGGAGCCGAG.